This TCR beta chain was observed in a study of stem cell transplantation in POMP-related autoinflammatory disease. Study overall: Hypothesis: faulty thymoproteasomes impair CD8+ T-cell selection, skewing TRB repertoires. Pre-transplant patients had naive-skewed CD4+ T cells and few CD8+ T cells. The study's findings and limits: Patients with PRAID showed a restricted number of unique TRB V-J gene pairings. In patients with PRAID, every analyzed T-cell subset tended to show lower diversity and higher clonality.

This clone was found a few times. The antigen remains undetermined. PRAID combined immunodeficiency and autoinflammation. The germline gives CDR1 SNHLY, CDR2 FYNNEI. Trimming took 1 base from V and 4 from J; bases not matched to a gene: 3. The CDR3 runs to 15 residues. The repertoire was sequenced with immunoSEQ multiplex PCR; TCRdb's copy has only in-frame clones and lacks some. The data contain 8,500 to 14,000 clones, more than 75% of them seen just once; the ten biggest clones take up about 59%. The rearrangement links TRBV2 to TRBJ2-1; 8 nucleotides agree with TRBD1. This clonotype originated in a human donor with POMP-related autoinflammation and immune dysregulation (PRAID). Sequences were derived from CD8+ T cells from PBMCs, sampled before stem cell transplantation. The CDR3 here is CASSEDRGLYNEQFF. The CDR3 DNA sequence: TGTGCCAGCAGTGAAGACAGGGGGTTATACAATGAGCAGTTCTTC.